This T cell receptor (beta chain) was retrieved from a study of blood T cell repertoires in COVID-19. About the study: Italy, Spain and the United States were the sources of the convalescent and acute COVID-19 samples. From T cells, B-cell-depleted T cells, or PBMCs came the material, which was cDNA or gDNA.

The data were produced by immunoSEQ multiplex PCR, yet TCRdb's version contains in-frame clones alone and is incomplete. Among about half a million clones listed, about 88% were seen once. The CDR3 covers 13 residues. The ends were cut back, 7 bases at V and 0 bases at J, with 12 bases in the middle. The germline V gene encodes CDR1 SQVTM and CDR2 ANQGSEA. Patients in Seattle were enrolled during active infection, then followed longitudinally. Source material: peripheral blood. The V call is TRBV29-1, the J call TRBJ1-2; no clear D gene. This receptor was obtained from a man younger than 30 with COVID-19, enrolled during active disease. The CDR3 loop is CSAEVKANYGYTF. CDR3 nucleotide sequence: TGCAGCGCCGAGGTCAAAGCTAACTATGGCTACACCTTC.